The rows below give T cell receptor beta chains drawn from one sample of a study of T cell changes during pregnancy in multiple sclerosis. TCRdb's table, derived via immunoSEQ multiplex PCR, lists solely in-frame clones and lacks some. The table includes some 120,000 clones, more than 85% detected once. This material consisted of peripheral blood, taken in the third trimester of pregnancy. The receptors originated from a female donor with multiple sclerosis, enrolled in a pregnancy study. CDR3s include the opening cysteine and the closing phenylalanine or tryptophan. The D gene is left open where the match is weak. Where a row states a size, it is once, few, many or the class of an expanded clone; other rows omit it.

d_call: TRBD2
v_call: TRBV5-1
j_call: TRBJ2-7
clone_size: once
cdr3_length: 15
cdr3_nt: TGCGCCAGCAGCTTGGGGCGGGGGGCGTCCTACGAGCAGTACTTC
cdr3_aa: CASSLGRGASYEQYF

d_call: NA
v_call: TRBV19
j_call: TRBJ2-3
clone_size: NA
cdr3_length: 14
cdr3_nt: TGTGCCAGTAGTGCCTCGACTAGCACAGATACGCAGTATTTT
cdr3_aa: CASSASTSTDTQYF

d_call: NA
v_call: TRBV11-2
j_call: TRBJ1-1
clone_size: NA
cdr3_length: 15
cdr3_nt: TGTGCCAGCAGCTTATTGGGAGGGTGGTCAGATGAAGCTTTCTTT
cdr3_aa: CASSLLGGWSDEAFF

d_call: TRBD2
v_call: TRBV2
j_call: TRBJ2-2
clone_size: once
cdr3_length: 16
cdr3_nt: TGTGCCAGCCTACTAGCGGGGGGCCTTAACACCGGGGAGCTGTTTTTT
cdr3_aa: CASLLAGGLNTGELFF

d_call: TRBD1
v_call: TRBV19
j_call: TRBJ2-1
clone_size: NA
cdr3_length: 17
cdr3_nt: TGTGCCAGTCCACACCCAACCGGGACAGGGCCCGACAATGAGCAGTTCTTC
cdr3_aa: CASPHPTGTGPDNEQFF

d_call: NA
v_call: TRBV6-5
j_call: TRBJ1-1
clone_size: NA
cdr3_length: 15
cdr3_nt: TGTGCCAGCAGTAGATCGGGGTTCGGGAGCACTGAAGCTTTCTTT
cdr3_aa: CASSRSGFGSTEAFF

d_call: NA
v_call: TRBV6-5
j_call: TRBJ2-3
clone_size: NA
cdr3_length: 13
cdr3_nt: TGTGCCAGCAGTTTGGCTAGCTCAGATACGCAGTATTTT
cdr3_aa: CASSLASSDTQYF

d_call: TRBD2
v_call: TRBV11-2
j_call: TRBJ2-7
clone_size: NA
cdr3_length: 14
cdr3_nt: TGTGCCAGCAGCCCTCCCTCGGGGGGCTACGAGCAGTACTTC
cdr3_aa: CASSPPSGGYEQYF

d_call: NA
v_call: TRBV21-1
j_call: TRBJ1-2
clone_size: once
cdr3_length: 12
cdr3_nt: TGTGCCAGCAGCAAAGCGAGGGATGGCTACACCTTC
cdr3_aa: CASSKARDGYTF

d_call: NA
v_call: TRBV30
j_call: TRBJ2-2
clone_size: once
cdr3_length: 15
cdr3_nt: TGTGCCTGGAGTCGGAGGGGGCTGGGGACCGGGGAGCTGTTTTTT
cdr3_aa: CAWSRRGLGTGELFF

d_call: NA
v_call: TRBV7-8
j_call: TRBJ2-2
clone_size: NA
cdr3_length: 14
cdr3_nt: TGTGCCAGCAGCCCTAGGACTGGATTCGGGGAGCTGTTTTTT
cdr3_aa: CASSPRTGFGELFF

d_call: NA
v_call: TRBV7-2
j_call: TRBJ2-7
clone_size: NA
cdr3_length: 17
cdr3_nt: TGTGCCAGCAGCTTTCCTTTCGACAAACCGAACGCCTACGAGCAGTACTTC
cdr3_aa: CASSFPFDKPNAYEQYF

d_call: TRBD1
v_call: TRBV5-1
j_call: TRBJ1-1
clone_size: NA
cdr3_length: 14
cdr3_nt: TGCGCCAGCAGCTTCGGACAGGGAAGAACTGAAGCTTTCTTT
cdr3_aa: CASSFGQGRTEAFF

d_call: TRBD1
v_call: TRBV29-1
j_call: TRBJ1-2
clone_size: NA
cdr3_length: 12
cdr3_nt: TGCAGCGTTGTAGGGACAGACTATGGCTACACCTTC
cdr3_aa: CSVVGTDYGYTF

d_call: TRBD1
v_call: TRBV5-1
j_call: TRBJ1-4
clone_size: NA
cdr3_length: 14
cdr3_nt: TGCGCCAGCAGCTTGAACAGGGGCGAGGAAAAACTGTTTTTT
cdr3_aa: CASSLNRGEEKLFF

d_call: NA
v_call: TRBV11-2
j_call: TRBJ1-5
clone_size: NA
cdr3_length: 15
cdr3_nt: TGTGCCAGCAGCTTAGGACCCAGGGGCAATCAGCCCCAGCATTTT
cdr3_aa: CASSLGPRGNQPQHF

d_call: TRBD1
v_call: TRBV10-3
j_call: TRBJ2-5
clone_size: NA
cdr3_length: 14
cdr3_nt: TGTGCCATCAGACCCGACAGGGGGCTTGAGACCCAGTACTTC
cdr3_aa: CAIRPDRGLETQYF